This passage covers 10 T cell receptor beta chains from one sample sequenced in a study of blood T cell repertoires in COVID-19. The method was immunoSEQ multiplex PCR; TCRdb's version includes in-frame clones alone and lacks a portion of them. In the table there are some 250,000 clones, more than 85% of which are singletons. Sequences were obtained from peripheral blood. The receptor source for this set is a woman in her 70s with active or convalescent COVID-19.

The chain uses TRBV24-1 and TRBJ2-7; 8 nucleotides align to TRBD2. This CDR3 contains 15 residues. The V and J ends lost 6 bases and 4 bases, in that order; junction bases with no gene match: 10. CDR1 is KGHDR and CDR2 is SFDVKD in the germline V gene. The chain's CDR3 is CATSIGAGTSYEQYF. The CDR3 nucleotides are TGTGCCACCAGTATTGGGGCAGGGACTAGTTACGAGCAGTACTTC.

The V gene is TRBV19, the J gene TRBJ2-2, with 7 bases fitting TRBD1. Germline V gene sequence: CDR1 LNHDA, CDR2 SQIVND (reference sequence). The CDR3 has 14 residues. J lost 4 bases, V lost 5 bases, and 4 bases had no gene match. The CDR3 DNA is TGTGCCAGTAGTCGACGGACAGGCACCGGGGAGCTGTTTTTT. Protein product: CASSRRTGTGELFF. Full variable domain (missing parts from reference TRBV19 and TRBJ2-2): DGGITQSPKYLFRKEGQNVTLSCEQNLNHDAMYWYRQDPGQGLRLIYYSQIVNDFQKGDIAEGYSVSREKKESFPLTVTSAQKNPTAFYLCASSRRTGTGELFFGEGSRLTVL.

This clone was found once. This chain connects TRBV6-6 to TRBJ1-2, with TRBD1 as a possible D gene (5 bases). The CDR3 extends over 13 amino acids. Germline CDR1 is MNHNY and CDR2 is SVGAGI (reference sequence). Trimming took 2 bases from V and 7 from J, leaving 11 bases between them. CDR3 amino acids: CASSYPGGFGYTF. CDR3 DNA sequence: TGTGCCAGCAGTTACCCCGGGGGATTTGGCTACACCTTC.

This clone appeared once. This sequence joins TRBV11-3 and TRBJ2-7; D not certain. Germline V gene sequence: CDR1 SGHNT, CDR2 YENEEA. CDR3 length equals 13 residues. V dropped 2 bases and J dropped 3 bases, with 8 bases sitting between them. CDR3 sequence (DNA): TGTGCCAGCAGCTTAAATAGTTACTACGAGCAGTACTTC. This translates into CASSLNSYYEQYF.

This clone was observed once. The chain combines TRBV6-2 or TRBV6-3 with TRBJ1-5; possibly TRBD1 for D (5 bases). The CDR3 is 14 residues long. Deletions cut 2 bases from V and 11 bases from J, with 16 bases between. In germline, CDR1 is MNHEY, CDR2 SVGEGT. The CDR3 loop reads CASSYRQGKIAQHF. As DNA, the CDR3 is TGTGCCAGCAGTTACCGGCAGGGTAAAATTGCCCAGCATTTT.

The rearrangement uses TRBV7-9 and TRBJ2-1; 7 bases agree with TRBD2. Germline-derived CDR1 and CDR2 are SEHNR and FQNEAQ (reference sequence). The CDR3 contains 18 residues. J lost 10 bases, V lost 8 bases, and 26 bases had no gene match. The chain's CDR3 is CASSRAYFSGPQSGEQFF. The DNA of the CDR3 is TGTGCCAGCTCTCGAGCCTACTTTAGCGGGCCGCAATCGGGCGAGCAGTTCTTC. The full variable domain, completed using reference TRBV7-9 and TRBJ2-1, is DTGVSQNPRHKITKRGQNVTFRCDPISEHNRLYWYRQTLGQGPEFLTYFQNEAQLEKSRLLSDRFSAERPKGSFSTLEIQRTEQGDSAMYLCASSRAYFSGPQSGEQFFGPGTRLTVL.

This CDR3 reads CASSPRPTGMGPEAFF. The CDR3 DNA follows: TGTGCCAGCAGCCCCCGCCCGACAGGGATGGGCCCCGAAGCTTTCTTT. The genes are TRBV7-2 and TRBJ1-1; TRBD1 aligns across 7 bases. This CDR3 is built from 16 residues. Germline CDR1 SGHTA, CDR2 FQGNSA. Losses at the gene ends were 5 bases for V and 8 bases for J; bases not matched to a gene: 17. The full variable domain, in which reference TRBV7-2 and TRBJ1-1 provide the parts outside the CDR3, is GAGVSQSPSNKVTEKGKDVELRCDPISGHTALYWYRQSLGQGLEFLIYFQGNSAPDKSGLPSDRFSAERTGGSVSTLTIQRTQQEDSAVYLCASSPRPTGMGPEAFFGQGTRLTVV.

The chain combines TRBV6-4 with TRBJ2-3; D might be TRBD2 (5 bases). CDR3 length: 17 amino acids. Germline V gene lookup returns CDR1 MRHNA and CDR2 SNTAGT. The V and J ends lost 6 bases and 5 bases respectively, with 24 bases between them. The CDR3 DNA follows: TGTGCCAGCAGCCGAGACGGATCCTCCCGGGGTATAGATACGCAGTATTTT. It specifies CASSRDGSSRGIDTQYF.

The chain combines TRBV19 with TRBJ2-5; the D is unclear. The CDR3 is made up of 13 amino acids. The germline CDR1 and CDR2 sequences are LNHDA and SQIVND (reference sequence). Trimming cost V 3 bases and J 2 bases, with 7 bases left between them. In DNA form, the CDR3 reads TGTGCCAGTAGTATTGTCGGGCAAGAGACCCAGTACTTC. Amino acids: CASSIVGQETQYF.

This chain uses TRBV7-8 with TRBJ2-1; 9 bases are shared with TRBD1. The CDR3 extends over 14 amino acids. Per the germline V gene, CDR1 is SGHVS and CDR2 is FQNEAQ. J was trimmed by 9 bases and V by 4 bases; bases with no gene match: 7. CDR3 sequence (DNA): TGTGCCAGCAGCTGGGACAGGGTTGTTGGTGAGCAGTTCTTC. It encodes CASSWDRVVGEQFF.